This T cell receptor (beta chain) was recorded in a study of T cell responses to AZD1222 COVID-19 vaccine. The V end was cut by 3 bases, the J end by 6 bases, with 9 bases between. CDR1 is SGHVS, CDR2 FQNEAQ, per germline. This CDR3 spans 12 amino acids. Only in-frame clones appear in the TCRdb table, and some are missing; sequencing was by immunoSEQ multiplex PCR. The sample includes 100,000 or so clones, roughly nine tenths seen only once; the top ten take 15% to 20%. The chain links TRBV7-8 to TRBJ2-7, with D unclear. The TCR comes from an adult in good health. The sequenced sample was peripheral blood, obtained on day 0 of AZD1222 vaccination. CDR3 sequence reads: CASSFGAIEQYF. The CDR3 DNA reads TGTGCCAGCAGCTTTGGTGCGATCGAGCAGTACTTC.